What follows is one T cell receptor beta chain and its context. Its antigen is unknown. With 60 Vbeta and 13 Jbeta primers, the PCR was carried out. Study processing details: Later analysis identified tens of millions of unique TCR beta chains, about 10 million shared. Repertoires were generated with immunoSEQ multiplex PCR, while TCRdb's copy carries only in-frame clones and drops some. V, J and clone size were drawn from that table, and D and trimming were deduced from the DNA. The sample has about 150,000 clones, 88% seen once. From germline, CDR1 is MDHEN and CDR2 SYDVKM. V was pared by 3 bases and J by 0 bases, with 9 bases between. The CDR3 is made up of 15 amino acids. The data originate from a study of cytomegalovirus exposure and HLA in healthy donors. General study results and limits: Follow-up analysis later connected one missense variant in DCLRE1C with trimming of TCR beta V- and J-genes. An analysis that came later showed most CMV-associated TCR beta chains appearing HLA-restricted.

This rearrangement joins TRBV28 to TRBJ1-3; possibly TRBD1 for D (6 bases). Sequenced input: PBMCs. The receptor was isolated from a woman aged 40-49 years in good health and CMV-seronegative. CDR3 bases: TGTGCCAGCAGTTTCAGGGGTTCCTCTGGAAACACCATATATTTT. Its protein product is CASSFRGSSGNTIYF. Variable domain in full (rest from reference TRBV28 and TRBJ1-3): DVKVTQSSRYLVKRTGEKVFLECVQDMDHENMFWYRQDPGLGLRLIYFSYDVKMKEKGDIPEGYSVSREKKERFSLILESASTNQTSMYLCASSFRGSSGNTIYFGEGSWLTVV.